This TCR beta chain was sequenced in a study of radiotherapy plus CTLA-4 blockade in lung cancer. Regarding the study as a whole: Researchers report tumor-derived TCR clones expanding in blood after radiotherapy plus ipilimumab.

Chemo-refractory metastatic non-small-cell lung cancer patients were treated with focal radiation plus CTLA-4 blockade with ipilimumab. Sequencing used immunoSEQ multiplex PCR; TCRdb keeps in-frame clones, though not all of them. The table shows around 43,000 clones, with more than 60% occurring only once. Comments on this clone: Its specificity is not known.

The CDR3 is 16 amino acids. V dropped 0 bases and J dropped 2 bases, with 10 bases sitting between them. Germline V gene lookup returns CDR1 MGHDK and CDR2 SYGVNS. Sequences were derived from peripheral blood, sampled from a patient treated with radiotherapy plus ipilimumab. The chain combines TRBV25-1 with TRBJ2-2; maybe TRBD2 (5 bases). The TCR was taken from a human donor with non-small cell lung cancer who had stable disease on radiotherapy plus ipilimumab. CDR3 nucleotide sequence: TGTGCCAGCAGTGAATATAGAGGGCTCAACACCGGGGAGCTGTTTTTT. It is translated as CASSEYRGLNTGELFF.